Listed here is a single T cell receptor beta chain. PCR used 60 Vbeta primers and 13 Jbeta primers. Study processing details: Unique TCR beta chains numbered approximately 76 million in a later analysis, with roughly 11 million shared. TCRdb's table, derived via immunoSEQ multiplex PCR, lists solely in-frame clones and lacks some. The V and J calls and clone size were taken over from that table, and D and trimming were inferred from the DNA. The data hold more than 90,000 clones, with about 70% observed a single time. At collection, donors were nominally healthy, but unrecorded immune exposures were probable. Germline loops: CDR1 PRHDT, CDR2 FYEKMQ (reference sequence). The CDR3 has 15 residues. The junction had 7 bases not matched to a gene; V was cut back by 3 bases and J by 3 bases. These data are taken from a study of cytomegalovirus exposure and HLA in healthy donors. The overall study: In an early release, HLA-typed donors contributed tens of millions of unique TCR sequences.

The sequencing input was PBMCs. The receptor's source is a woman in her 30s in good health and CMV-seronegative. The chain combines TRBV13 with TRBJ2-7; 8 bases map to TRBD1. The DNA for the CDR3 is TGTGCCAGCAGCTTCCGACAGGGGACCAACTACGAGCAGTACTTC. It encodes CASSFRQGTNYEQYF. The complete variable domain, with remaining parts taken from reference TRBV13 and TRBJ2-7, reads AAGVIQSPRHLIKEKRETATLKCYPIPRHDTVYWYQQGPGQDPQFLISFYEKMQSDKGSIPDRFSAQQFSDYHSELNMSSLELGDSALYFCASSFRQGTNYEQYFGPGTRLTVT.